These 20 T cell receptor beta chains came from one sample sequenced in a study of blood T cell repertoires in COVID-19. Repertoires were generated with immunoSEQ multiplex PCR, while TCRdb's copy carries only in-frame clones and drops some. The data show hundreds of thousands of clones, approximately 83% seen once. Source material: peripheral blood. All receptors come from a man aged 40-49 years with acute or convalescent COVID-19.

DNA for the CDR3: TGTGCCAGCAGCGCTTTGACAGCCGCCTACGAGCAGTACTTC. It specifies CASSALTAAYEQYF. The V gene is TRBV27, the J gene TRBJ2-7; D possibly corresponds to TRBD1 (5 bases). Germline assignment: CDR1 MNHEY and CDR2 SMNVEV (reference sequence). The CDR3 extends over 14 amino acids. Trimming took 6 bases from V and 2 from J, leaving 14 bases between them.

This chain joins TRBV5-4 and TRBJ2-5; the D gene is possibly TRBD2 (5 bases). The CDR3 length is 14 residues. Germline V gives CDR1 SGHNT, CDR2 YYREEE (reference sequence). Trimming removed 4 bases from V and 1 base from J, with 11 bases in between. DNA for the CDR3: TGTGCCAGCAGCCTTAAACTAGGCCAAGAGACCCAGTACTTC. This translates into CASSLKLGQETQYF. The full variable domain, with the rest looked up from reference TRBV5-4 and TRBJ2-5, is ETGVTQSPTHLIKTRGQQVTLRCSSQSGHNTVSWYQQALGQGPQFIFQYYREEENGRGNFPPRFSGLQFPNYSSELNVNALELDDSALYLCASSLKLGQETQYFGPGTRLLVL.

V is TRBV5-4 and J is TRBJ2-7, with D possibly matching TRBD2 (6 bases). Germline-derived CDR1 and CDR2 are SGHNT and YYREEE (reference sequence). The CDR3 runs 14 residues. The V and J ends lost 4 bases and 2 bases respectively, with 13 bases between them. The CDR3 DNA is TGTGCCAGCAGCCCCGGGGGAAGGACCTACGAGCAGTACTTC. It specifies CASSPGGRTYEQYF.

The chain has TRBV7-6 and TRBJ1-2; 7 nucleotides match TRBD1. CDR3 length: 15 residues. After removal of 6 bases from V and 4 bases from J, the junction contained 11 bases not matched to a gene. Germline V gives CDR1 SGHVS, CDR2 FNYEAQ. This chain's CDR3 is CASSSPGRGAYGYTF. The DNA of the CDR3 is TGTGCCAGCAGTTCCCCTGGCAGGGGGGCCTATGGCTACACCTTC.

This clone has a count of ten or more. This chain connects TRBV10-2 to TRBJ2-1; 11 bases align to TRBD2. The CDR3 is made up of 14 amino acids. V trimming: 6 bases; J trimming: 5 bases; junction bases outside the gene matches: 3. Germline CDR1 reads WSHSY; CDR2 reads SAAADI. The CDR3 sequence: CASSLAGGDNEQFF. As DNA, the CDR3 is TGCGCCAGCAGCTTAGCGGGAGGGGACAATGAGCAGTTCTTC.

The chain couples TRBV10-2 to TRBJ2-1; TRBD1 matches at 7 bases. The CDR3 loop spans 15 amino acids. Per germline, CDR1 WSHSY and CDR2 SAAADI. V was pared by 8 bases and J by 7 bases, with 14 bases of the junction left unmatched. The DNA of the CDR3 is TGCGCCAGCGAACCGAGGGGGCCCGCCGCAAATGAGCAGTTCTTC. Protein sequence: CASEPRGPAANEQFF.

The table lists this clone with a count of one. One junction end disagrees with the germline gene, perhaps due to a read error. The chain combines TRBV19 with TRBJ1-1; D is perhaps TRBD1 (5 bases). The length of the CDR3 is 12 residues. In germline, CDR1 is LNHDA, CDR2 SQIVND (reference sequence). The chain's CDR3 is CASNIRGTEAFF. CDR3 DNA sequence: TGTGCCAGTAATATAAGGGGCACTGAAGCTTTCTTT. Full variable domain (outside the CDR3, taken from reference TRBV19 and TRBJ1-1): DGGITQSPKYLFRKEGQNVTLSCEQNLNHDAMYWYRQDPGQGLRLIYYSQIVNDFQKGDIAEGYSVSREKKESFPLTVTSAQKNPTAFYLCASNIRGTEAFFGQGTRLTVV.

CDR3 sequence: CASSERLQPQHF. CDR3 bases: TGTGCCAGCAGTGAGAGGCTTCAGCCCCAGCATTTT. The chain couples TRBV6-1 to TRBJ1-5, with D uncertain. V lost 3 bases and J 6 bases, leaving 6 bases between the germline ends. This CDR3 spans 12 amino acids. Germline CDR1 and CDR2: MNHNS and SASEGT.

The rearrangement joins TRBV9 to TRBJ2-5; 10 bases match TRBD2. CDR1 and CDR2 (germline): SGDLS, YYNGEE. V gave up 0 bases and J gave up 5 bases; unmatched junction bases: 7. The CDR3 runs 16 residues. The DNA of the CDR3 is TGTGCCAGCAGCGTAGTAGCGGGAGGCCCCGGGGAGACCCAGTACTTC. This gives the protein CASSVVAGGPGETQYF.

The rearrangement uses TRBV3-1 (or the pseudogene TRBV3-2) and TRBJ1-1; perhaps TRBD1 as D (5 bases). With 4 bases removed from V and 7 bases from J, the gap between germline ends came to 10 bases. This CDR3 has 12 residues. Germline CDR1 is LGHDT and CDR2 is YNNKEL (reference sequence). CDR3: CASSPGDSEAFF. Written as DNA, the CDR3 is TGTGCCAGCAGCCCCGGCGACAGTGAAGCTTTCTTT.

The chain is built from TRBV7-2 and TRBJ2-7; 8 bases agree with TRBD1. CDR1 SGHTA and CDR2 FQGNSA come from the germline V gene. Trimming removed 4 bases from V and 6 bases from J; junction bases left unmatched: 8. The CDR3 is made up of 14 amino acids. CDR3 protein: CASSSGQALSEQYF. The CDR3 DNA follows: TGTGCCAGCAGCTCGGGACAGGCCCTGAGCGAGCAGTACTTC.

The rearrangement uses TRBV4-2 and TRBJ1-4; a possible D gene is TRBD1 (6 bases). Germline V gene sequence: CDR1 LGHNA, CDR2 YNFKEQ. V lost 1 base to trimming and J lost 5 bases, with 14 bases between them. The CDR3 is 16 residues long. The CDR3: CASSQVGRGGNEKLFF. CDR3 DNA sequence: TGTGCCAGCAGCCAAGTAGGCAGGGGCGGGAATGAAAAACTGTTTTTT.

This clone came up once. The rearrangement uses TRBV5-1 and TRBJ2-1, with 12 positions matching TRBD2. The CDR3 consists of 17 residues. Germline CDR1 reads SGHRS; CDR2 reads YFSETQ. Unmatched junction bases numbered 4, after V lost 3 bases and J lost 0 bases. The CDR3 reads CASSYLAGGPSYNEQFF. CDR3 nucleotides: TGCGCCAGCAGCTACCTAGCGGGAGGGCCCTCCTACAATGAGCAGTTCTTC.

The chain couples TRBV4-1 to TRBJ2-1, with unresolved D. V was shortened by 1 base and J by 5 bases, with 9 bases between the two germline ends. CDR1 and CDR2 from the germline V gene are MGHRA and YSYEKL. The CDR3 consists of 14 residues. The CDR3 region is CASSQVLADNEQFF. The CDR3 nucleotides read TGCGCCAGCAGCCAAGTCCTGGCGGACAATGAGCAGTTCTTC.

This clone showed up just once. The chain employs TRBV3-1 (or the pseudogene TRBV3-2) and TRBJ2-5, with TRBD1 as a possible D gene (7 bases). This CDR3 is 15 amino acids long. The V gene lost 4 bases and the J gene lost 5 bases, with 17 bases spanning the gap. Germline V gene lookup returns CDR1 LGHDT and CDR2 YNNKEL (reference sequence). The DNA for the CDR3 is TGTGCCAGCAGCCCCCTACGCGGGGACAGCGAGACCCAGTACTTC. It yields the protein CASSPLRGDSETQYF.

This chain joins TRBV5-4 and TRBJ2-1; D may be TRBD2 (5 bases). Germline V gives CDR1 SGHNT, CDR2 YYREEE (reference sequence). V lost 1 base and J lost 1, with 9 bases in between. The length of the CDR3 is 15 residues. The CDR3 DNA sequence: TGTGCCAGCAGCTTGAAGCGGCAATCCTACAATGAGCAGTTCTTC. Translating it yields CASSLKRQSYNEQFF.

This clone turned up a few times. The chain employs TRBV11-2 and TRBJ1-4; 7 nucleotides match TRBD1. From germline, CDR1 is SGHAT and CDR2 FQNNGV. The V gene end was trimmed by 3 bases and the J gene end by 5 bases; junction bases not matched to a gene: 6. The CDR3 covers 15 residues. The CDR3 protein is CASSLGTVGNEKLFF. CDR3 DNA sequence: TGTGCCAGCAGCTTGGGGACAGTGGGGAATGAAAAACTGTTTTTT.

This chain links TRBV5-1 with TRBJ1-1; D gene unclear. Germline-derived CDR1 and CDR2 are SGHRS and YFSETQ. This CDR3 comprises 13 residues. V was cut by 2 bases and J by 4 bases, with 9 bases left in between. CDR3 nucleotides: TGCGCCAGCAGCTTATCAATACTCACTGAAGCTTTCTTT. It encodes CASSLSILTEAFF.

This clone was observed a few times. The chain couples TRBV20-1 to TRBJ2-7, with 14 bases fitting TRBD2. Trimming at V came to 3 bases and at J to 2 bases, leaving 3 bases not matched to a gene. The CDR3 has 15 residues. Germline V lookup: CDR1 DFQATT, CDR2 SNEGSKA (reference sequence). Here the CDR3 reads CSASTTSGRAYEQYF. The DNA for the CDR3 is TGCAGTGCTAGTACGACTAGCGGGAGGGCCTACGAGCAGTACTTC.

The rearrangement links TRBV4-1 to TRBJ1-5, with D hard to call. Germline V CDR1 and CDR2: MGHRA, YSYEKL. CDR3 length equals 13 residues. V lost 2 bases to trimming and J lost 5 bases, with 7 bases between them. The CDR3 reads CASSQFSDQPQHF. CDR3 nucleotide sequence: TGCGCCAGCAGCCAATTTTCTGATCAGCCCCAGCATTTT.